Shown below are 25 T cell receptor beta chains from a single sample sequenced in a study of T cell clonality in common variable immunodeficiency. Assay used: immunoSEQ multiplex PCR; TCRdb lists only in-frame clones, some missing. The data show about 40,000 clones, with none appearing a single time. Sequencing input: peripheral blood mononuclear cells. These receptors came from a person aged 18 to 70 in good health.

This clone was recorded at least ten times. With the read ending 3 residues before the CDR3 end, the germline J gene is used to fill in that end. The chain recombines TRBV5-1 with TRBJ2-3, with 11 nucleotides matching TRBD2. V was pared by 0 bases and J by 5 bases, with 8 bases of the junction left unmatched. The CDR3 totals 17 residues. The V gene's germline CDR1 is SGHRS and CDR2 YFSETQ. CDR3 DNA (partial): TGCGCCAGCAGCTTGGCCTATCTAGCGGGGGGTGAAGATACG. Amino acids: CASSLAYLAGGEDT. The entire CDR3 is CASSLAYLAGGEDTQYF.

This clone was recorded many times. The read ends 3 residues shy of where the CDR3 ends; the end is completed using the germline J gene. This sequence joins TRBV7-9 and TRBJ2-1, with 7 positions matching TRBD2. The V and J ends lost 4 bases and 1 base, in that order; junction bases with no gene match: 4. The germline CDR1 and CDR2 sequences are SEHNR and FQNEAQ (reference sequence). This CDR3 is 15 amino acids long. The sequenced part of the CDR3 DNA is TGTGCCAGCAGCTCTGCGGGGGAGTCCTACAATGAG. It yields the protein CASSSAGESYNE. The full-length CDR3 reads as CASSSAGESYNEQFF.

This clone was found many times. The CDR3 goes on 3 residues after the read ends, and that part is filled in from the germline J gene. The V gene is TRBV6-1, the J gene TRBJ2-7, with 12 bases fitting TRBD2. Germline trimming cut 1 base from V and 3 bases from J; bases unmatched to any gene: 1. Germline CDR1 reads MNHNS; CDR2 reads SASEGT. There are 15 residues in the CDR3. Here the CDR3 reads CASSEGTSGVYEQYF. The part of the CDR3 DNA that was read is TGTGCCAGCAGTGAAGGGACTAGCGGGGTCTACGAG.

In its sample, this clone was seen many times. Coverage ceases 3 residues before the CDR3 finishes, and the germline J gene fills in the end. The chain has TRBV20-1 and TRBJ1-1; 7 bases align to TRBD1. Germline loops: CDR1 DFQATT, CDR2 SNEGSKA (reference sequence). After removal of 5 bases from V and 0 bases from J, the junction contained 9 bases not matched to a gene. The CDR3 contains 15 residues. The part of the CDR3 DNA that was read is TGCAGTGCTTTACAGGGGCTTCCTATGAACACTGAA. Protein: CSALQGLPMNTE. The entire CDR3 is CSALQGLPMNTEAFF.

This clone was counted many times. The read finishes 3 residues shy of the CDR3 end, and the germline J gene is used to complete it. The V call is TRBV2, the J call TRBJ2-2, with 7 nucleotides matching TRBD1. CDR3 length: 14 residues. V shed 6 bases, J shed 4 bases, and the junction held 5 bases outside the gene matches. Germline V gives CDR1 SNHLY, CDR2 FYNNEI. The sequenced part of the CDR3 DNA is TGTGCCAGCAGGGAGGACAGGACCACCGGGGAG. Protein: CASREDRTTGE. The whole CDR3 is CASREDRTTGELFF.

This clone has a count of ten or more. CDR3 amino acids: CSARDLTGGNTIYF. CDR3 bases read: TGCAGTGCTAGAGATCTAACAGGTGGAAACACC. The V and J genes are TRBV20-1 and TRBJ1-3; TRBD1 is a possible D gene (5 bases). Sequencing ends 3 residues short of the CDR3 end; the germline J gene provides the rest. V gave up 0 bases and J gave up 3 bases, with 9 bases separating them. The CDR3 contains 14 residues. Germline loops: CDR1 DFQATT, CDR2 SNEGSKA (reference sequence).

This clone has ten or more counts. The CDR3 end lies 3 residues beyond the end of the read and is filled in from the germline J gene. The chain couples TRBV4-2 to TRBJ2-3, with 9 bases fitting TRBD1. This CDR3 has 16 residues. CDR1 LGHNA and CDR2 YNFKEQ come from the germline V gene. Germline trimming cut 0 bases from V and 1 base from J; bases unmatched to any gene: 2. CDR3 DNA (partial): TGTGCCAGCAGCCAAGACAGGACAGGGGGCACAGATACG. Amino acid sequence: CASSQDRTGGTDT. The entire CDR3 reads CASSQDRTGGTDTQYF.

This clone was found many times. The read falls 3 residues short of the CDR3 end, and the missing part is taken from the germline J gene. This rearrangement joins TRBV7-9 to TRBJ2-3; D is ambiguous. With 3 bases removed from V and 5 bases from J, the gap between germline ends came to 12 bases. CDR1 is SEHNR and CDR2 is FQNEAQ in the germline V gene (reference sequence). The CDR3 has 14 amino acids. The CDR3 sequence is CASSFEQIQDTQYF. The sequenced part of the CDR3 DNA is TGTGCCAGCAGCTTTGAACAGATACAAGATACG.

This clone was detected only a few times. The CDR3 end falls 3 residues outside the read, so it is completed with the germline J gene. The sample carries other DNA sequences with the same CDR3. This sequence joins TRBV5-1 and TRBJ1-5; 8 nucleotides match TRBD1. There are 15 residues in the CDR3. The V and J ends lost 1 base and 2 bases, in that order; junction bases with no gene match: 2. Germline V gene lookup returns CDR1 SGHRS and CDR2 YFSETQ. The DNA read from the CDR3 is TGCGCCAGCAGCTTGTCGACAGGGGGCAATCAGCCC. It yields the protein CASSLSTGGNQP. The whole CDR3 protein reads CASSLSTGGNQPQHF.

This clone was seen ten or more times. The read terminates 3 residues ahead of where the CDR3 ends, so the germline J gene completes it. The gene calls are TRBV6-2 or TRBV6-3 and TRBJ2-5; 11 positions agree with TRBD2. The CDR3 runs to 16 residues. Trimming removed 8 bases from V and 0 bases from J; junction bases left unmatched: 8. CDR1 and CDR2 from the germline V gene are MNHEY and SVGEGT. Partial CDR3 DNA: TGTGCCAGCGCTCCTACTAGCGGGGGCCACCAAGAGACC. It codes for CASAPTSGGHQET. The entire CDR3 sequence reads CASAPTSGGHQETQYF.

At least ten counts were recorded for this clone. The CDR3 goes on 3 residues after the read ends, and that part is filled in from the germline J gene. The chain recombines TRBV20-1 with TRBJ2-3; D gene uncertain. The CDR3 is 13 amino acids. Germline V CDR1 and CDR2: DFQATT, SNEGSKA (reference sequence). V was clipped by 1 base and J by 2 bases, with 7 bases between them. CDR3: CSARGTDTDTQYF. The sequenced CDR3 bases are TGCAGTGCTAGAGGCACAGACACAGATACG.

On this clone: The read finishes 3 residues shy of the CDR3 end, and the germline J gene is used to complete it. The chain employs TRBV7-9 and TRBJ2-2; TRBD2 might be the D (6 bases). The CDR3 covers 14 residues. Germline assignment: CDR1 SEHNR and CDR2 FQNEAQ (reference sequence). CDR3 DNA (partial): TGTGCCAGCAGCCGGACCCCCAGGGAGGAAAAG. It specifies CASSRTPREEK. The whole CDR3 reads CASSRTPREEKLFF.

This clone showed up many times. The observed sequence ends 3 residues before the CDR3 terminus, with the missing tail filled in from the germline J gene. The chain employs TRBV30 and TRBJ2-2; a possible D gene is TRBD1 (5 bases). Trimming stripped 5 bases from V and 2 bases from J, with 15 bases between. Looked up from germline, CDR1 is GTSNPN and CDR2 is SVGIG (reference sequence). This CDR3 comprises 15 residues. CDR3 bases read: TGTGCCTGGGACAGCCGGGCTAGTAACACCGGGGAG. Translating it yields CAWDSRASNTGE. The full CDR3 protein is CAWDSRASNTGELFF.

This clone was detected ten times or more. Partial CDR3 DNA: TGTGCCAGCAGCTTTGGGGTAGCGGGAGGAGAGACC. Encoded protein: CASSFGVAGGET. The complete CDR3 protein is CASSFGVAGGETQYF. This chain links TRBV5-4 with TRBJ2-5; 10 bases fit TRBD2. The read ends 3 residues shy of where the CDR3 ends; the end is completed using the germline J gene. The CDR3 length is 15 residues. Trimming cost V 2 bases and J 4 bases; bases outside gene matches: 5. The germline V gene has CDR1 SGHNT and CDR2 YYREEE (reference sequence). The full variable domain, with the rest looked up from reference TRBV5-4 and TRBJ2-5, is ETGVTQSPTHLIKTRGQQVTLRCSSQSGHNTVSWYQQALGQGPQFIFQYYREEENGRGNFPPRFSGLQFPNYSSELNVNALELDDSALYLCASSFGVAGGETQYFGPGTRLLVL.

About this clone: Relative to the germline gene, one junction end is altered; a read error may explain this. CDR3 bases read: TGTGCCAGCAGCTTAGAGTCTTACCGCGACTCAGAGACG. This encodes CASSLESYRDSET. The entire CDR3 protein is CASSLESYRDSETQYF. The V and J genes are TRBV7-6 and TRBJ2-3, with D hard to call. The read stops 3 residues short of the end of the CDR3; the missing end is completed from the germline J gene. This CDR3 contains 16 residues. Germline V lookup: CDR1 SGHVS, CDR2 FNYEAQ.

This clone was counted at least ten times. The junction departs from the called germline gene at one end, perhaps through a read error. The read gets to within 3 residues of the CDR3 end, and the germline J gene fills in the rest. This specimen includes other DNA sequences encoding the same CDR3. The chain has TRBV29-1 and TRBJ1-1; D remains ambiguous. Germline V gene lookup returns CDR1 SQVTM and CDR2 ANQGSEA. The CDR3 totals 16 residues. CDR3 sequence: CSETNYDPEVNTEAFF. The CDR3 bases that were read are TGCAGCGAGACTAACTATGACCCTGAAGTGAACACCGAA. Filled out from reference TRBV29-1 and TRBJ1-1, the complete variable domain reads SAVISQKPSRDICQRGTSLTIQCQVDSQVTMMFWYRQQPGQSLTLIATANQGSEATYESGFVIDKFPISRPNLTFSTLTVSNMSPEDSSIYLCSETNYDPEVNTEAFFGQGTRLTVV.

This clone was counted many times. The part of the CDR3 DNA that was read is TGCGCCAGCAGCTTGGCCAGGAGGGGAGCGAACACCGGGGAG. It is translated as CASSLARRGANTGE. The whole CDR3 reads CASSLARRGANTGELFF. This chain uses TRBV5-1 with TRBJ2-2, with D possibly matching TRBD2 (6 bases). The missing CDR3 end, 3 residues past where the read stops, is filled in from the germline J gene. This CDR3 has 17 amino acids. V lost 0 bases, J lost 0 bases, and 12 bases lay in between. The V gene's germline CDR1 is SGHRS and CDR2 YFSETQ.

This clone showed up many times. The CDR3 goes on 3 residues after the read ends, and that part is filled in from the germline J gene. The chain has TRBV2 and TRBJ1-4; TRBD1 matches at 7 bases. The CDR3 has 19 residues. V dropped 5 bases and J dropped 0; count of bases not matched to a gene: 15. CDR1 and CDR2 from the germline V gene are SNHLY and FYNNEI. Partial CDR3 DNA: TGTGCCAGCAGTAACCGACAGGGTTTGGGCCCTGCAACTAATGAAAAA. Protein: CASSNRQGLGPATNEK. The CDR3, in full, reads CASSNRQGLGPATNEKLFF.

A word on this clone: Sequencing ends 3 residues short of the CDR3 end; the germline J gene provides the rest. The chain recombines TRBV20-1 with TRBJ2-5; 10 nucleotides align to TRBD2. V was clipped by 0 bases and J by 3 bases; unmatched bases: 4. Looked up from germline, CDR1 is DFQATT and CDR2 is SNEGSKA (reference sequence). This CDR3 has 15 residues. The CDR3 here is CSAREAGGLEETQYF. CDR3 DNA (partial): TGCAGTGCTAGAGAAGCGGGGGGGCTCGAAGAGACC.

This clone was seen ten or more times. The read gets to within 3 residues of the CDR3 end, and the germline J gene fills in the rest. This chain joins TRBV24-1 and TRBJ2-3, with TRBD1 matching over 11 bases. Trimming cost V 3 bases and J 4 bases; bases outside gene matches: 2. Looked up from germline, CDR1 is KGHDR and CDR2 is SFDVKD. The CDR3 length is 15 residues. Incomplete CDR3 DNA: TGTGCCACCAGTGATCGGGACAGGGGGTCAGATACG. Translated: CATSDRDRGSDT. The whole CDR3 region reads CATSDRDRGSDTQYF.

This clone has at least ten counts. CDR3 protein: CASSEGQGIQETQYF. The DNA read from the CDR3 is TGTGCCAGCAGTGAGGGACAGGGCATACAAGAGACC. This chain links TRBV6-1 with TRBJ2-5; 9 nucleotides agree with TRBD1. The read falls 3 residues short of the CDR3 end, and the missing part is taken from the germline J gene. Germline V gene sequence: CDR1 MNHNS, CDR2 SASEGT. V gave up 3 bases and J gave up 2 bases; unmatched junction bases: 4. The CDR3 is 15 amino acids.

This clone was detected ten times or more. The read finishes 3 residues shy of the CDR3 end, and the germline J gene is used to complete it. This chain links TRBV19 with TRBJ1-5; D is unclear. The ends were cut back, 7 bases at V and 5 bases at J, with 21 bases in the middle. The CDR3 is made up of 16 amino acids. CDR1 is LNHDA, CDR2 SQIVND, per germline (reference sequence). CDR3 in amino acids: CASTPDLGRDDQPQHF. CDR3 DNA (partial): TGTGCCAGTACCCCCGACCTGGGCAGAGACGATCAGCCC.

This clone was observed many times. With the read ending 3 residues before the CDR3 end, the germline J gene is used to fill in that end. The chain recombines TRBV5-1 with TRBJ2-5, with TRBD2 matching over 15 bases. V shed 4 bases and J 4 bases; nucleotides not matched to a gene: 2. CDR3 length: 15 residues. The germline V gene has CDR1 SGHRS and CDR2 YFSETQ. This chain's CDR3 is CASSTGLAGGETQYF. Partial CDR3 DNA: TGCGCCAGCAGCACGGGACTAGCGGGAGGAGAGACC.

This clone has only a few counts. A much larger clone differs from this one at a single base, so this may be a read error. Read coverage stops 3 residues before the CDR3 terminus; the germline J gene supplies the remainder. The chain combines TRBV6-2 or TRBV6-3 with TRBJ1-3; the match to TRBD1 covers 11 bases. Germline V gene sequence: CDR1 MNHEY, CDR2 SVGEGT. This CDR3 region has 16 residues. CDR3 DNA (partial): TGTGACAGCACCGGACAGGGGGCTCTCCCTGGAAACACC. Translation: CDSTGQGALPGNT. The complete CDR3 protein is CDSTGQGALPGNTIYF.

This clone showed up just a few times. Read data end 3 residues before the CDR3 end; the end is taken from the germline J gene. This chain links TRBV20-1 with TRBJ2-7; perhaps TRBD2 as D (5 bases). Germline V gene sequence: CDR1 DFQATT, CDR2 SNEGSKA (reference sequence). The CDR3 length is 11 residues. Trimming stripped 6 bases from V and 3 bases from J, with 9 bases between. The CDR3 loop reads CSARSGYEQYF. The DNA read from the CDR3 is TGCAGTGCCCGAAGCGGCTACGAG.